These 22 T cell receptor beta chains were all obtained from the same sample, sequenced in a study of T cell responses to AZD1222 COVID-19 vaccine. Using immunoSEQ multiplex PCR, the repertoire was profiled, and TCRdb retains in-frame clones only, with some absent. The profile shows about 100,000 clones, about 87% of them singletons. The sequenced sample was peripheral blood, obtained on day 0 of MenACWY control vaccination. The receptors come from an adult in good health.

This clone was seen a few times. This chain joins TRBV5-5 and TRBJ2-3, with 8 nucleotides matching TRBD1. Germline CDR1 reads SGHKS; CDR2 reads YYEKEE (reference sequence). With V trimmed by 0 bases and J by 1 base, 10 bases remained unmatched. The CDR3 spans 18 residues. CDR3 sequence (DNA): TGTGCCAGCAGCTTGGAGCCCCAGGGGGCTAGCGGCACAGATACGCAGTATTTT. Protein: CASSLEPQGASGTDTQYF.

The rearrangement links TRBV30 to TRBJ2-2; 10 bases are a match to TRBD1. The CDR3 consists of 14 residues. The V gene end was trimmed by 5 bases and the J gene end by 3 bases; junction bases not matched to a gene: 3. Germline CDR1 and CDR2: GTSNPN and SVGIG (reference sequence). CDR3 nucleotides: TGTGCCTGGGACAGGGGGCTGGACACCGGGGAGCTGTTTTTT. As protein: CAWDRGLDTGELFF.

The V gene is TRBV7-9, the J gene TRBJ1-6; D uncertain. CDR1 and CDR2 (germline): SEHNR, FQNEAQ (reference sequence). This CDR3 contains 12 residues. The V gene lost 1 base and the J gene lost 15 bases, with 10 bases spanning the gap. CDR3 region: CASSLESGLLHF. The CDR3 nucleotides are TGTGCCAGCAGCTTAGAGTCAGGTCTCCTCCACTTT.

CDR3 in amino acids: CASSLVGGQPNSPLHF. The DNA of the CDR3 is TGTGCCAGCAGCCTCGTCGGGGGGCAGCCCAATTCACCCCTCCACTTT. The rearrangement uses TRBV7-6 and TRBJ1-6; D may be TRBD1 (6 bases). Germline CDR1 reads SGHVS; CDR2 reads FNYEAQ. This CDR3 contains 16 residues. Trimming cost V 5 bases and J 7 bases, with 18 bases left between them. Variable domain in full (rest from reference TRBV7-6 and TRBJ1-6): GAGVSQSPRYKVTKRGQDVALRCDPISGHVSLYWYRQALGQGPEFLTYFNYEAQQDKSGLPNDRFSAERPEGSISTLTIQRTEQRDSAMYRCASSLVGGQPNSPLHFGNGTRLTVT.

This clone was seen only once. V and J are TRBV28 and TRBJ2-1, with 7 bases lining up with TRBD1. J was trimmed by 0 bases and V by 5 bases; bases with no gene match: 16. The CDR3 has 19 amino acids. CDR1 and CDR2 (germline): MDHEN, SYDVKM. Here the CDR3 DNA reads TGTGCCAGCAGTCCCCTGACAGGGTTGGTTTCTCGCTCCTACAATGAGCAGTTCTTC. Translated: CASSPLTGLVSRSYNEQFF.

This chain uses TRBV19 with TRBJ1-5; the D gene is possibly TRBD1 (5 bases). Looked up from germline, CDR1 is LNHDA and CDR2 is SQIVND (reference sequence). Trimming took 4 bases from V and 7 from J, leaving 11 bases between them. The CDR3 consists of 13 residues. CDR3 nucleotide sequence: TGTGCCAGTAGTACAGGGCGGGAGCAGCCCCAGCATTTT. Protein product: CASSTGREQPQHF.

This chain joins TRBV27 and TRBJ1-5, with D unresolved. Trimming cost V 4 bases and J 0 bases, with 4 bases left between them. Germline V CDR1 and CDR2: MNHEY, SMNVEV (reference sequence). The CDR3 runs 13 residues. CDR3 DNA: TGTGCCAGCAGTTCGTATAGCAATCAGCCCCAGCATTTT. Protein: CASSSYSNQPQHF.

In regard to this clone: Germline and junction disagree at one end, which may indicate a read error. The rearrangement joins TRBV28 to TRBJ1-6; D remains ambiguous. CDR1 is MDHEN, CDR2 SYDVKM, per germline. The CDR3 is made up of 12 amino acids. CDR3 in amino acids: CASNLPGSPLHF. In DNA, the CDR3 is TGTGCCAGCAATTTACCAGGCTCACCCCTCCACTTT.

This sequence joins TRBV21-1 and TRBJ2-5; the D segment call TRBD2 is taken from the table without a DNA check. TRBV21-1 is shown as a pseudogene. The CDR3 runs to 16 residues. In DNA, the CDR3 is TGTGCCAGCAGCAACGCCACGGAGGGGTTTTGGGAGACCCAGTACTTC. As protein: CASSNATEGFWETQYF.

This clone has just one count. The CDR3 coding sequence is TGTGCCAGCAGTTCAGGCCATAGCAATCAGCCCCAGCATTTT. Protein product: CASSSGHSNQPQHF. V and J are TRBV28 and TRBJ1-5, with no clear D. Germline V gene data show CDR1 as MDHEN and CDR2 as SYDVKM. Trimming removed 4 bases at V and 0 bases at J, with 7 bases between. The CDR3 contains 14 residues.

The V gene is TRBV7-2, the J gene TRBJ1-6; 9 bases are shared with TRBD1. In germline, CDR1 is SGHTA, CDR2 FQGNSA. V lost 1 base to trimming and J lost 9 bases; unmatched junction nucleotides: 7. This CDR3 has 16 residues. As DNA, the CDR3 is TGTGCCAGCAGCTTAGGTCCGGGACAGGGCGCTTCACCCCTCCACTTT. It yields the protein CASSLGPGQGASPLHF.

The chain combines TRBV10-3 with TRBJ1-4, with TRBD1 matching over 8 bases. CDR3 size: 13 residues. Germline V gene lookup returns CDR1 ENHRY and CDR2 SYGVKD. V trimming: 4 bases; J trimming: 8 bases; junction bases outside the gene matches: 3. The chain's CDR3 is CAISAGQGEKLFF. CDR3 in DNA: TGTGCCATCAGTGCTGGACAGGGCGAAAAACTGTTTTTT.

V is TRBV11-2 and J is TRBJ2-7; 11 bases match TRBD2. The germline V gene encodes CDR1 SGHAT and CDR2 FQNNGV. This CDR3 region has 14 residues. The V segment lost 5 bases and the J segment 3 bases; nucleotides outside the gene matches: 3. The CDR3 is CASSAGLAGYEQYF. The CDR3 DNA is TGTGCCAGCAGCGCTGGACTAGCGGGCTACGAGCAGTACTTC.

The chain combines TRBV30 with TRBJ2-7; 7 bases line up with TRBD1. In germline, CDR1 is GTSNPN, CDR2 SVGIG (reference sequence). The CDR3 has 15 residues. With 5 bases clipped from V and 3 bases from J, the junction kept 13 bases outside the gene matches. CDR3 region: CAWATGFQGDYEQYF. CDR3 sequence (DNA): TGTGCCTGGGCGACGGGTTTTCAGGGGGACTACGAGCAGTACTTC.

V gene TRBV21-1 combines with J gene TRBJ1-2; the tabulated D call, TRBD1, remains unverified against the DNA. TRBV21-1 represents a pseudogene. CDR3 length: 16 residues. CDR3 nucleotide sequence: TGTGCCAGCAGCAAAAAGGACAGGAGAACTAACTATGGCTACACCTTC. Its protein is CASSKKDRRTNYGYTF.

This sequence joins TRBV5-1 and TRBJ1-5; weak D call: TRBD1 (5 bases). The V end was cut by 0 bases, the J end by 2 bases, with 15 bases between. Germline CDR1 SGHRS, CDR2 YFSETQ. The CDR3 length is 17 residues. The CDR3 sequence: CASSLGDGSRGNQPQHF. For the CDR3, the DNA is TGCGCCAGCAGCTTGGGGGACGGTTCGAGGGGCAATCAGCCCCAGCATTTT.

This chain connects TRBV5-1 to TRBJ1-6; no reliable D call. Germline V lookup: CDR1 SGHRS, CDR2 YFSETQ. V was shortened by 0 bases and J by 10 bases, with 14 bases between the two germline ends. This CDR3 spans 15 amino acids. The CDR3 coding sequence is TGCGCCAGCAGCTTGGACGGATCCCCGGACTCACCCCTCCACTTT. This encodes CASSLDGSPDSPLHF.

This chain links TRBV4-3 with TRBJ2-3, with 7 bases aligning to TRBD2. Germline V gene lookup returns CDR1 LGHNA and CDR2 YSLEER. The CDR3 extends over 14 amino acids. After removal of 0 bases from V and 9 bases from J, the junction contained 6 bases not matched to a gene. Written as DNA, the CDR3 is TGCGCCAGCAGCCAAGATCGGGAGGCTCTGACGCAGTATTTT. This sequence encodes CASSQDREALTQYF.

This chain's CDR3 is CASSFGRPRGEQYF. CDR3 DNA: TGCGCCAGCAGCTTCGGTAGGCCTCGAGGCGAGCAGTACTTC. The rearrangement joins TRBV5-1 to TRBJ2-7; D is undetermined. This CDR3 is built from 14 residues. The V end was cut by 2 bases, the J end by 6 bases, with 15 bases between. Per the germline V gene, CDR1 is SGHRS and CDR2 is YFSETQ.

J is TRBJ2-5 and V is TRBV5-1; no definite D call. Germline CDR1 is SGHRS and CDR2 is YFSETQ. V was trimmed by 1 base and J by 4 bases, leaving 11 bases between them. This CDR3 comprises 14 residues. Here the CDR3 DNA reads TGCGCCAGCAGCTTGAGAGATCCCGGAGAGACCCAGTACTTC. Translating gives CASSLRDPGETQYF.

This clone was seen more than once but under ten times. The chain is built from TRBV4-3 and TRBJ1-2; unclear D gene. The CDR3 length is 16 residues. The germline V and J ends were trimmed by 0 bases and 3 bases, with 14 bases remaining between them. CDR1 and CDR2 from the germline V gene are LGHNA and YSLEER. The DNA for the CDR3 is TGCGCCAGCAGCCAAGAGATCGCGGACGCCCACTATGGCTACACCTTC. Amino acid sequence: CASSQEIADAHYGYTF.

The chain has TRBV7-9 and TRBJ1-2; D not resolved. This CDR3 has 13 residues. Germline assignment: CDR1 SEHNR and CDR2 FQNEAQ (reference sequence). V lost 1 base to trimming and J lost 4 bases, with 7 bases between them. In nucleotides, the CDR3 is TGTGCCAGCAGCTTAGAAGGGCTCTATGGCTACACCTTC. Translating gives CASSLEGLYGYTF.